This T cell receptor (beta chain) was sequenced during a study of breast tumors, draining lymph nodes, adjacent tissues. The lymph nodes were axillary draining lymph nodes from breast cancer patients. Study conclusions and caveats: Luminal-like breast cancer showed significantly higher tumor–nontumor repertoire similarity than basal-like. Tumor TCR diversity was below lymph nodes but above nontumor tissue. Findings are consistent with lymph node origin and intratumoral expansion of most tumor T cells.

This clonotype has a count of ten or more. The antigen is unknown. TCRdb ran MiXCR on the multiplex PCR reads and lists one entry per CDR3 protein. Of about 200,000 distinct CDR3 sequences in the sample, roughly 29% were seen once. This TCR came from a female donor with breast cancer. Some clones in this sample may be carry-over from other donors' samples. The sequencing input was axillary lymph node tissue.

CDR3 coding DNA: TGCAGTGCTACAACAGGGACGTACGAGCAGTACTTC. It encodes CSATTGTYEQYF. The chain uses TRBV20-1 and TRBJ2-7; TRBD1 might be the D (6 bases). The germline gives CDR1 DFQATT, CDR2 SNEGSKA (reference sequence). The CDR3 is 12 residues long. V lost 4 bases and J 4 bases, leaving 11 bases between the germline ends.